This passage covers 9 T cell receptor beta chains from one sample sequenced in a study of blood T cell repertoires in COVID-19. Only in-frame clones appear in the TCRdb table, and some are missing; sequencing was by immunoSEQ multiplex PCR. This sample carries roughly 180,000 clones, 65% to 85% of them seen once, and the ten largest clones take roughly 5%. The sequencing sample was made of PBMCs or T cells enriched from blood (not recorded which). The source of these receptors is a woman aged 40 to 55 with acute COVID-19.

This sequence joins TRBV10-1 and TRBJ2-1, with TRBD2 matching 8 bases. The junction had 6 bases not matched to a gene; V was cut back by 4 bases and J by 10 bases. The germline V gene encodes CDR1 WNHNN and CDR2 SYGVQD (reference sequence). This CDR3 region has 13 residues. The CDR3 nucleotides are TGCGCCAGCAGTGCCGGACTAGCCGGAGAGCAGTTCTTC. Amino acid sequence: CASSAGLAGEQFF.

The genes are TRBV30 and TRBJ2-4, with a weak D call TRBD2 (7 bases). Germline V gene data show CDR1 as GTSNPN and CDR2 as SVGIG (reference sequence). This CDR3 spans 14 amino acids. V lost 3 bases and J 6 bases, leaving 15 bases between the germline ends. The DNA of the CDR3 is TGTGCCTGGAGCTTGGGGGGGCAGTTAAACATTCAGTACTTC. This encodes CAWSLGGQLNIQYF.

The chain couples TRBV2 to TRBJ2-2, with 7 bases matching TRBD2. CDR1 SNHLY and CDR2 FYNNEI come from the germline V gene. This CDR3 has 16 amino acids. With V trimmed by 1 base and J by 4 bases, 6 bases remained unmatched. CDR3 sequence: CASSEVGGGFTGELFF. The CDR3, as DNA: TGTGCCAGCAGTGAAGTGGGGGGAGGGTTCACCGGGGAGCTGTTTTTT.

The chain is built from TRBV2 and TRBJ2-2; 11 bases line up with TRBD2. The CDR3 has 16 amino acids. Germline CDR1 is SNHLY and CDR2 is FYNNEI. V lost 4 bases and J lost 5; bases outside the gene matches: 6. CDR3 loop: CASSARASGRTGELFF. The CDR3 DNA is TGTGCCAGCAGTGCCCGGGCTAGCGGGAGGACCGGGGAGCTGTTTTTT.

This chain connects TRBV7-3 to TRBJ2-1; the D is unclear. The V and J ends lost 1 base and 6 bases respectively, with 4 bases between them. This CDR3 region has 12 residues. Germline loops: CDR1 SGHTA, CDR2 FQGTGA. The CDR3: CASSLNSNEQFF. For the CDR3, the DNA is TGTGCCAGCAGCTTAAATAGCAATGAGCAGTTCTTC. The variable domain in full, completed from reference TRBV7-3 and TRBJ2-1, reads GAGVSQTPSNKVTEKGKYVELRCDPISGHTALYWYRQSLGQGPEFLIYFQGTGAADDSGLPNDRFFAVRPEGSVSTLKIQRTERGDSAVYLCASSLNSNEQFFGPGTRLTVL.

This clone is labeled medium-sized. The chain has TRBV7-9 and TRBJ2-7, with D possibly matching TRBD2 (5 bases). The CDR3 has 13 residues. CDR1 is SEHNR, CDR2 FQNEAQ, per germline (reference sequence). Trimming shortened V by 2 bases and J by 3 bases, and 8 bases separated the two germline ends. CDR3: CASSLTGDYEQYF. The CDR3 nucleotides are TGTGCCAGCAGCTTAACCGGGGACTACGAGCAGTACTTC.

CDR3 in DNA: TGTGCCAGCAGCCACGTCGGAGGAGGGACTAACTATGGCTACACCTTC. Protein: CASSHVGGGTNYGYTF. The V call is TRBV3-1 (or the pseudogene TRBV3-2), the J call TRBJ1-2; no clear D gene. CDR3 length equals 16 residues. Trimming cost V 3 bases and J 0 bases, with 14 bases left between them. Per germline, CDR1 LGHDT and CDR2 YNNKEL (reference sequence).

This clone was counted once. The chain couples TRBV27 to TRBJ2-1; no clear D gene. Germline V gives CDR1 MNHEY, CDR2 SMNVEV (reference sequence). The CDR3 is 12 amino acids. V dropped 7 bases and J dropped 0 bases, with 4 bases sitting between them. The CDR3 DNA reads TGTGCCAGCACTAGCTCCTACAATGAGCAGTTCTTC. Amino acid sequence: CASTSSYNEQFF.

This chain connects TRBV9 to TRBJ2-1, with D perhaps matching TRBD1 (5 bases). This CDR3 spans 16 amino acids. The germline V gene has CDR1 SGDLS and CDR2 YYNGEE. V was shortened by 0 bases and J by 8 bases, with 18 bases between the two germline ends. The CDR3 DNA reads as TGTGCCAGCAGCGTAGGAGTCAGCCTAGTGGGGCATGAGCAGTTCTTC. Translation gives CASSVGVSLVGHEQFF.